Following are 7 T cell receptor beta chains from one sample sequenced in a study of blood T cells in healthy people across ages (dated by TCRdb to 2013 to 2016). Library method: 5' RACE. The instrument was an Illumina HiSeq 2500. A second PCR of about 7 to 12 cycles was performed with a sample-barcoded 5' primer and a J-beta primer mix. TCRdb reprocessing: public reads trimmed at Q25 with fastp, clones called with MiXCR, in-frame beta chains kept. Rows with one shared CDR3 protein collapse into an entry with the most common genes and DNA. The sample table records roughly 860,000 distinct CDR3 sequences; approximately 59% of these occur just once. About a quarter of the sample belongs to the ten largest clones. Sequencing was performed on blood. The receptors stem from a man aged 30-40 years in good health.

The chain carries TRBV30 and TRBJ2-1; 7 nucleotides align to TRBD2. The germline V gene encodes CDR1 GTSNPN and CDR2 SVGIG (reference sequence). The V segment lost 1 base and the J segment 5 bases; nucleotides outside the gene matches: 11. This CDR3 has 16 amino acids. The CDR3 DNA follows: TGTGCCTGGAGTGGGACGACTAGCAAAGGCCACAATGAGCAGTTCTTC. It yields the protein CAWSGTTSKGHNEQFF.

The chain couples TRBV7-3 to TRBJ2-1, with 7 bases identical to TRBD2. After removal of 4 bases from V and 10 bases from J, the junction contained 7 bases not matched to a gene. CDR1 is SGHTA and CDR2 is FQGTGA in the germline V gene. CDR3 length equals 13 residues. CDR3 nucleotide sequence: TGTGCCAGCAGCTGGACCGGTAGCGGGGAGCAGTTCTTC. It specifies CASSWTGSGEQFF.

A single count supports this clonotype. The J gene is TRBJ2-2, the V gene TRBV2; D call uncertain. The V and J ends lost 6 bases and 0 bases respectively, with 8 bases between them. The CDR3 extends over 14 amino acids. Germline V lookup: CDR1 SNHLY, CDR2 FYNNEI. The chain's CDR3 is CASSATSNTGELFF. CDR3 DNA sequence: TGTGCCAGCAGCGCCACCTCGAACACCGGGGAGCTGTTTTTT.

The chain links TRBV29-1 to TRBJ1-2; 8 bases align to TRBD1. V was pared by 7 bases and J by 2 bases, with 9 bases of the junction left unmatched. The germline V gene encodes CDR1 SQVTM and CDR2 ANQGSEA. The length of the CDR3 is 14 residues. This CDR3 reads CSADRTGSNYGYTF. The CDR3 nucleotides are TGCAGCGCCGACCGGACAGGGAGCAACTATGGCTACACCTTC.

The rearrangement uses TRBV29-1 and TRBJ1-1; D is perhaps TRBD1 (6 bases). Per germline, CDR1 SQVTM and CDR2 ANQGSEA. The CDR3 extends over 10 amino acids. The CDR3 DNA reads TGCGCCGGGGGCAGCGCTGAAGCTTTCTTT. Translating gives CAGGSAEAFF.

This chain links TRBV7-2 with TRBJ2-7, with TRBD1 matching 8 bases. Germline lookup yields CDR1 SGHTA and CDR2 FQGNSA. CDR3 length: 15 residues. Trimming at V came to 1 base and at J to 5 bases, leaving 7 bases not matched to a gene. The CDR3 sequence is CASSLGAGGRDEQYF. Written as DNA, the CDR3 is TGTGCCAGCAGCTTAGGGGCAGGGGGCAGGGACGAGCAGTACTTC. The full variable domain, in which reference TRBV7-2 and TRBJ2-7 provide the parts outside the CDR3, is GAGVSQSPSNKVTEKGKDVELRCDPISGHTALYWYRQSLGQGLEFLIYFQGNSAPDKSGLPSDRFSAERTGGSVSTLTIQRTQQEDSAVYLCASSLGAGGRDEQYFGPGTRLTVT.

This clonotype was seen a handful of times. The V call is TRBV6-2 or TRBV6-3, the J call TRBJ2-3; TRBD2 matches 7 bases. The germline CDR1 and CDR2 sequences are MNHEY and SVGEGT. J was trimmed by 5 bases and V by 6 bases; bases with no gene match: 11. The CDR3 has 15 residues. CDR3 bases: TGTGCCAGCAGCCTTTACTCCGGGACTAAAGATACGCAGTATTTT. It translates to CASSLYSGTKDTQYF.